Included here is one T cell receptor (beta chain) sequence, with context. Antigen unknown. The donors were part of the approximately 120-subject validation cohort, which stood apart from the 666-subject first cohort. Losses at the gene ends were 4 bases for V and 2 bases for J; bases not matched to a gene: 5. CDR1 is SGHNT, CDR2 YYREEE, per germline (reference sequence). The CDR3 loop spans 16 amino acids. The data stem from a study of cytomegalovirus exposure and HLA in healthy donors. In the study overall: The approximately 110 validation repertoires used the same platform as the roughly 670 first-cohort repertoires, a later analysis reported. The study, taken as a whole, reports: Many donors shared some public TCRs, even though most TCR sequences were rare. Cytomegalovirus association was listed for 164 TCR beta chains.

Method: immunoSEQ multiplex PCR; TCRdb's copy keeps in-frame clones and lacks some. This table holds 71,000 or so clones, 94% found once. Material for sequencing was PBMCs. This clonotype originated in a woman aged 18-30 years in good health and CMV-seropositive. The V gene is TRBV5-4, the J gene TRBJ2-5; 13 bases match TRBD2. The CDR3 DNA follows: TGTGCCAGCAGCCGAGGACTAGCGGGAGTTCAAGAGACCCAGTACTTC. Translation gives CASSRGLAGVQETQYF.